The source of this T cell receptor (beta chain) is a study of blood T cell repertoires in COVID-19. Across the study: Researchers got acute and convalescent COVID-19 samples from the United States, Italy and Spain. The analysed material was cDNA or gDNA that came from T cells, B-cell-depleted T cells, or PBMCs.

Authors' analysis steps: Researchers report that nucleated cell counts were estimated from reference gene primer amplification. Libraries were prepared by immunoSEQ multiplex PCR; TCRdb keeps only in-frame clonotypes and omits some of them. Clone size and V and J calls were adopted from that table, with D and trimming inferred from the DNA. The table has a few hundred thousand clones, more than 75% seen once; the top ten hold about 5%. Trimming took 5 bases from V and 0 from J; bases not matched to a gene: 10. CDR1 and CDR2 from the germline V gene are MDHEN and SYDVKM. There are 17 residues in the CDR3.

The chain combines TRBV28 with TRBJ1-5; 7 bases agree with TRBD1. Sequences were obtained from peripheral blood. The source of this sequence is a woman aged 60-75 years with COVID-19, enrolled during active disease. CDR3 coding DNA: TGTGCCAGCAGTCCATTGACAGGGACTGGTAGCAATCAGCCCCAGCATTTT. This codes for CASSPLTGTGSNQPQHF.